This is a list of T cell receptor beta chains from one sample in a study of blood T cell repertoires in COVID-19. TCRdb keeps only in-frame clones here, not all; method: immunoSEQ multiplex PCR. Among about 150,000 clones listed, approximately 83% were seen once. Source material: peripheral blood. The receptors here all came from a woman aged 55-69 years with acute or convalescent COVID-19. The CDR3 runs from the conserved cysteine through the conserved F or W.

V	length	J	CDR3
TRBV3-1/TRBV3-2	15	TRBJ1-1	CASNLQGARNTEAFF
TRBV12-3/TRBV12-4	11	TRBJ1-4	CASSFREKLFF
TRBV27	13	TRBJ1-1	CASNASPRGRAFF
TRBV10-3	14	TRBJ2-1	CAISESNIGRYQFF
TRBV3-1/TRBV3-2	13	TRBJ1-1	CASSQGGVPEAFF
TRBV3-1/TRBV3-2	15	TRBJ1-1	CASSQGQGQGTEAFF
TRBV19	13	TRBJ2-1	CASSREGGNEQFF
TRBV6-5	12	TRBJ1-2	CASSQEGYGYTF
TRBV4-1	16	TRBJ1-4	CASSQPLGQFNEKLFF
TRBV9	12	TRBJ2-3	CASSPESDTQYF
TRBV12-3/TRBV12-4	11	TRBJ1-4	CASSLSEKLFF
TRBV27	15	TRBJ1-1	CASRTGSTLNTEAFF
TRBV5-1	15	TRBJ2-1	CASSPLAGGLNEQFF
TRBV7-9	16	TRBJ2-1	CASSPLGGEVKNEQFF
TRBV7-9	12	TRBJ1-1	CASSFSNTEAFF
TRBV7-3	15	TRBJ1-1	CASSLYTGGHTEAFF
TRBV7-3	13	TRBJ2-2	CASSSQETGELFF
TRBV6-5	14	TRBJ2-5	CASRPTGKGETQYF
TRBV5-1	15	TRBJ2-5	CASSLTGEGQETQYF
TRBV18	13	TRBJ1-1	CASSPRQNTEAFF
TRBV19	14	TRBJ1-4	CASSLDGQDEKLFF
TRBV27	13	TRBJ1-3	CASSRGIGNTIYF
TRBV7-3	14	TRBJ1-2	CASSLTPGGYGYTF
TRBV28	11	TRBJ2-1	CASSLAGKQFF
TRBV19	13	TRBJ1-2	CASSTTQNYGYTF
TRBV3-1/TRBV3-2	17	TRBJ1-5	CASSQVVGGNSNQPQHF
TRBV27	14	TRBJ2-2	CASSPGTATGELFF
TRBV24-1	15	TRBJ2-1	CATSGEPGNYNEQFF
TRBV7-3	16	TRBJ1-5	CASSLLRGRLRQPQHF
TRBV5-1	11	TRBJ2-7	CASSQGYEQYF
TRBV7-8	15	TRBJ2-7	CASSLPGQGPYEQYF
TRBV29-1	14	TRBJ2-3	CSVAGHSSTDTQYF
TRBV3-1/TRBV3-2	14	TRBJ2-3	CASSQYPSADTQYF
TRBV6-5	15	TRBJ1-4	CASSRSGGSNEKLFF
TRBV9	13	TRBJ1-4	CASSRAYDEKLFF
TRBV6-6	15	TRBJ1-1	CASSRDRERNTEAFF
TRBV30	14	TRBJ1-4	CACGQAATNEKLFF
TRBV4-2	15	TRBJ1-2	CASSPRDRGGSGYTF
TRBV7-3	15	TRBJ1-6	CASSLTAIVNSPLHF
TRBV5-6	19	TRBJ2-2	CASSLGIAGYVINTGELFF
TRBV6-6	16	TRBJ2-2	CASSYWTAPIAGELFF